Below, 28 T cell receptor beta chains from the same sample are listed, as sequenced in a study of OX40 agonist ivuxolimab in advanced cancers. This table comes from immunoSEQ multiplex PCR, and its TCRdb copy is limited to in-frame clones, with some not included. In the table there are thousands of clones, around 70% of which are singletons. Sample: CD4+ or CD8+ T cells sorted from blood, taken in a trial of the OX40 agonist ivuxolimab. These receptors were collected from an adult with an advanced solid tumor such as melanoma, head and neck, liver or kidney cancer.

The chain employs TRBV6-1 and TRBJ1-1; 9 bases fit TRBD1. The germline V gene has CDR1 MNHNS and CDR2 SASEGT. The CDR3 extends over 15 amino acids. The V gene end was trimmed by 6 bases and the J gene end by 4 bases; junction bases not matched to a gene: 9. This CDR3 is CASSPQVTGGTEAFF. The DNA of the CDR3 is TGTGCCAGCAGCCCCCAAGTGACAGGGGGCACTGAAGCTTTCTTT.

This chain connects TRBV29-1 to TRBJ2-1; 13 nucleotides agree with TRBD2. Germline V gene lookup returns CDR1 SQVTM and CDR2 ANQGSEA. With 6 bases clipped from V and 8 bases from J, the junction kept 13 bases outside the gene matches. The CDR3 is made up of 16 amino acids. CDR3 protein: CSVNTPGTSGTDEQFF. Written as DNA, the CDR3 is TGCAGCGTGAATACCCCCGGGACTAGCGGGACGGATGAGCAGTTCTTC.

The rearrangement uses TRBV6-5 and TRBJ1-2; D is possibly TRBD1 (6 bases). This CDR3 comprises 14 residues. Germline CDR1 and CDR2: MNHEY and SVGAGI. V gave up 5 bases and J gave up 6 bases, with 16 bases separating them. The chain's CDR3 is CASSVQGGKDGYTF. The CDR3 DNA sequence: TGTGCCAGCAGTGTACAAGGGGGTAAAGATGGCTACACCTTC.

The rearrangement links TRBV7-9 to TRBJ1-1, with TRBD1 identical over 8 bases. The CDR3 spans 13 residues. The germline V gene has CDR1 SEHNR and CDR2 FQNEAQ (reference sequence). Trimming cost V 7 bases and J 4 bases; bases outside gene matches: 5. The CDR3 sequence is CASTPTGGTEAFF. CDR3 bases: TGTGCCAGCACCCCAACAGGGGGCACTGAAGCTTTCTTT.

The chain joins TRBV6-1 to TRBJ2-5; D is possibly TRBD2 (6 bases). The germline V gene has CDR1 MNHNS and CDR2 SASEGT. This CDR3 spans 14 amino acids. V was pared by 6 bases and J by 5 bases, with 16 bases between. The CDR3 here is CASSAGPSQETQYF. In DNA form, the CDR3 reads TGTGCCAGCAGCGCGGGGCCAAGTCAGGAGACCCAGTACTTC.

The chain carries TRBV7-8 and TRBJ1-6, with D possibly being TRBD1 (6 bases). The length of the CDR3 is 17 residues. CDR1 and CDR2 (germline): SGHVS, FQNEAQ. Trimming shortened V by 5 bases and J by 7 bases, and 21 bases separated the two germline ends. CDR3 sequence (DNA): TGTGCCAGCAGCCCCCTGGGGGGGGGCGCTTTAAATTCACCCCTCCACTTT. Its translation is CASSPLGGGALNSPLHF. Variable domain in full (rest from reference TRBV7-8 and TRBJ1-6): GAGVSQSPRYKVAKRGQDVALRCDPISGHVSLFWYQQALGQGPEFLTYFQNEAQLDKSGLPSDRFFAERPEGSVSTLKIQRTQQEDSAVYLCASSPLGGGALNSPLHFGNGTRLTVT.

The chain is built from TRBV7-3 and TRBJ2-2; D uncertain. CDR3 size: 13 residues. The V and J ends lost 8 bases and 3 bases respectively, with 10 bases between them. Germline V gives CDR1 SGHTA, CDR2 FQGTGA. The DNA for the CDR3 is TGTGCCAGCCAGGCCGGGTACACCGGGGAGCTGTTTTTT. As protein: CASQAGYTGELFF.

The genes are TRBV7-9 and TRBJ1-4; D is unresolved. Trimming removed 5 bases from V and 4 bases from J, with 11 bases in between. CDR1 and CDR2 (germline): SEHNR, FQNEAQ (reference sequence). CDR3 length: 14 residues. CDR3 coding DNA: TGTGCCAGCAGCCCCCCATTCGTTAATGAAAAACTGTTTTTT. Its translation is CASSPPFVNEKLFF.

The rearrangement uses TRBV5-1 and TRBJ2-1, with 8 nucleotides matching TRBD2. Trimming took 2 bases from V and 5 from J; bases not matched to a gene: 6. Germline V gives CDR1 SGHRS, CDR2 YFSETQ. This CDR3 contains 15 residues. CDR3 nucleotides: TGCGCCAGCAGCTTCCGCGGGCGGGAGGACAATGAGCAGTTCTTC. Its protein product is CASSFRGREDNEQFF.

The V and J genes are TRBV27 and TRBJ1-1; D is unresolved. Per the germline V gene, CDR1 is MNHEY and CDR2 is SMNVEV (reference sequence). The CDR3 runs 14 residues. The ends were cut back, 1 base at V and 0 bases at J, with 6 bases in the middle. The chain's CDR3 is CASSLFRMNTEAFF. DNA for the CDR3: TGTGCCAGCAGTTTATTTCGGATGAACACTGAAGCTTTCTTT.

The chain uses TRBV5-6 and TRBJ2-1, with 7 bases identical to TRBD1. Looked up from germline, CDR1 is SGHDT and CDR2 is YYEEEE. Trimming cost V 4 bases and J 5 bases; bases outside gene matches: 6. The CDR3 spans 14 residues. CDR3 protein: CASSKGQNHNEQFF. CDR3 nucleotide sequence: TGTGCCAGCAGCAAGGGACAGAACCACAATGAGCAGTTCTTC.

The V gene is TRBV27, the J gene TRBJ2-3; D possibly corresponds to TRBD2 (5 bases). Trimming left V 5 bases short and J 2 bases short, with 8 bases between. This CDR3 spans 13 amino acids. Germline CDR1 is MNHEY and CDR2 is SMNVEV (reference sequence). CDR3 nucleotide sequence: TGTGCCAGCAGTCTGGGAGACACAGATACGCAGTATTTT. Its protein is CASSLGDTDTQYF.

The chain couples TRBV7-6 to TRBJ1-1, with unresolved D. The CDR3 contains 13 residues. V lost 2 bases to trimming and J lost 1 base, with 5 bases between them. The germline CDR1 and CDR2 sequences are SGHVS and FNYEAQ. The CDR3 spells CASSLRENTEAFF. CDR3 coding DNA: TGTGCCAGCAGCTTACGAGAGAACACTGAAGCTTTCTTT. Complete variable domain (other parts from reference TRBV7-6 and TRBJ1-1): GAGVSQSPRYKVTKRGQDVALRCDPISGHVSLYWYRQALGQGPEFLTYFNYEAQQDKSGLPNDRFSAERPEGSISTLTIQRTEQRDSAMYRCASSLRENTEAFFGQGTRLTVV.

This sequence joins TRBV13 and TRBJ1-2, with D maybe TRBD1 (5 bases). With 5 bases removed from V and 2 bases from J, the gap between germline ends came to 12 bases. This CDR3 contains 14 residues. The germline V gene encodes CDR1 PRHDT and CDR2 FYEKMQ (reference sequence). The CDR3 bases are TGTGCCAGCAGCGTCGGGACGGGCAACTATGGCTACACCTTC. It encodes CASSVGTGNYGYTF.

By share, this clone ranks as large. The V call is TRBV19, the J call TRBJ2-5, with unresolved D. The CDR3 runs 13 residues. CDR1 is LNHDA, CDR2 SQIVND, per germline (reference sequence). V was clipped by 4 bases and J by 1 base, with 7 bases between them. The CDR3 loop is CASSNDIQETQYF. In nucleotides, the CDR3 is TGTGCCAGTAGTAATGACATCCAAGAGACCCAGTACTTC.

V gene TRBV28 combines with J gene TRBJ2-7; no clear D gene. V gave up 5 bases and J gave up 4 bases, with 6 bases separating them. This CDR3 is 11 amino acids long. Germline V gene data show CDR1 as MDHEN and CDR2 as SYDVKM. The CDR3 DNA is TGTGCCAGCAGTCTGCGGTACGAGCAGTACTTC. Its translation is CASSLRYEQYF.

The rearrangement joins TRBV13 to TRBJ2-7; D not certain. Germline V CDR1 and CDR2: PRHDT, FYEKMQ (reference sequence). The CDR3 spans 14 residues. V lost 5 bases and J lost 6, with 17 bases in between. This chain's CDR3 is CASSRGRPVGEQYF. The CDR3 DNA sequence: TGTGCCAGCAGCCGCGGACGGCCAGTTGGCGAGCAGTACTTC.

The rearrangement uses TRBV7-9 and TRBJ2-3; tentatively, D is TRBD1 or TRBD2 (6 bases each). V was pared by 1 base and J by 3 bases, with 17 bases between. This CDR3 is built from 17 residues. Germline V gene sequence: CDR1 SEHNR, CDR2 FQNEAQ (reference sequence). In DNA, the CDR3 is TGTGCCAGCAGCTTAGGAACATCCCGGGGGCTGACAGATACGCAGTATTTT. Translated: CASSLGTSRGLTDTQYF.

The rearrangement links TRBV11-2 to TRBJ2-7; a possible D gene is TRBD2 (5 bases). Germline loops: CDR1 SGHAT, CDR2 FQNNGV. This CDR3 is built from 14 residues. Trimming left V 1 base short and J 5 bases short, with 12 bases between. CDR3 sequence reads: CASSLGGNFHEQYF. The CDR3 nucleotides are TGTGCCAGCAGCTTAGGAGGGAATTTCCACGAGCAGTACTTC.

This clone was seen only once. The CDR3 loop reads CASSFEASGTQYF. CDR3 bases: TGTGCCAGCAGTTTCGAGGCCTCGGGGACCCAGTACTTC. V and J are TRBV28 and TRBJ2-5; D is unclear. This CDR3 contains 13 residues. Trimming shortened V by 3 bases and J by 7 bases, and 12 bases separated the two germline ends. CDR1 MDHEN and CDR2 SYDVKM come from the germline V gene.

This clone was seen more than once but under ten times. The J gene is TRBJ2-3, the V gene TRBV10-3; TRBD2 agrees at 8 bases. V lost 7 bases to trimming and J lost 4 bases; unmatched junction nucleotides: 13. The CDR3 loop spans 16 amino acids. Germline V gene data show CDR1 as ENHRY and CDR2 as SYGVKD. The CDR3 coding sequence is TGTGCCATCAATGCCCGGGAGGGCCAAGCCCCAGATACGCAGTATTTT. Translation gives CAINAREGQAPDTQYF.

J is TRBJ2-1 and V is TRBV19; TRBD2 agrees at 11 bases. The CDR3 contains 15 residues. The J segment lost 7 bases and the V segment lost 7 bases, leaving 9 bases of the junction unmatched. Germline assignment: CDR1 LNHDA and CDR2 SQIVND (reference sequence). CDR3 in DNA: TGTGCCAGTAACGCTATAGCGGGAGGGTGGAATGAGCAGTTCTTC. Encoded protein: CASNAIAGGWNEQFF.

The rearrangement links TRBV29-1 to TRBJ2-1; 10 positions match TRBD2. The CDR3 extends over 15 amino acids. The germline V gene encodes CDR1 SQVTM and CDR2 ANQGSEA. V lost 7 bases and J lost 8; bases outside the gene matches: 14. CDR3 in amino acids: CSGETGTSVMYEQFF. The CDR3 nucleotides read TGCAGCGGAGAAACCGGGACTAGCGTTATGTATGAGCAGTTCTTC.

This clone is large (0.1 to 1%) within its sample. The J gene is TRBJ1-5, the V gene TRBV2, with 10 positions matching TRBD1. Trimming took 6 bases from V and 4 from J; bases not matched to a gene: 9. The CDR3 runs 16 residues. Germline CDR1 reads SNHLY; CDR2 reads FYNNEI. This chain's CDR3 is CASREWDRGSNQPQHF. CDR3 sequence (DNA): TGTGCCAGCAGGGAGTGGGACAGGGGATCAAATCAGCCCCAGCATTTT.

The CDR3 DNA follows: TGTGCCAGCAGTTTCTCTCCCCCGGACAGCGGCGGGGAGCAGTACTTC. Translation: CASSFSPPDSGGEQYF. The chain combines TRBV6-5 with TRBJ2-7; weak D call: TRBD1 (6 bases). This CDR3 spans 16 amino acids. Trimming took 4 bases from V and 7 from J, leaving 23 bases between them. The germline V gene has CDR1 MNHEY and CDR2 SVGAGI.

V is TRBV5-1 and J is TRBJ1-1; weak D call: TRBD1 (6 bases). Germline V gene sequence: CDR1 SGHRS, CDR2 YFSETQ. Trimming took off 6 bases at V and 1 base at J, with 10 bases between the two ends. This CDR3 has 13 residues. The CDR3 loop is CASTGGENTEAFF. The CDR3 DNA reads TGCGCCAGCACTGGGGGCGAGAACACTGAAGCTTTCTTT.

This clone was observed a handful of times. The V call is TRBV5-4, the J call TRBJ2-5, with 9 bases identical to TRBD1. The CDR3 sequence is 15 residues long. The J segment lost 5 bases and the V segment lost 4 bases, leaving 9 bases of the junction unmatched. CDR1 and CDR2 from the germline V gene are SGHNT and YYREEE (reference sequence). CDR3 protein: CASSPGTGLGETQYF. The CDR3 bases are TGTGCCAGCAGCCCGGGGACAGGGCTTGGGGAGACCCAGTACTTC.

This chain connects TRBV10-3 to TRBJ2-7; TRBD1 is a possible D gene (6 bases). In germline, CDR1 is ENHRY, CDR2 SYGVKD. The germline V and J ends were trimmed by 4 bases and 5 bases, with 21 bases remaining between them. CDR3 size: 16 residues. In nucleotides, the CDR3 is TGTGCCATCAGTGGGCCACAGGGCGCGGGCGACAACGAGCAGTACTTC. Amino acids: CAISGPQGAGDNEQYF.